This T cell receptor (beta chain) was captured by sequencing in a study of cytomegalovirus exposure and HLA in healthy donors. Looking at the study overall: Unique TCR beta sequences numbering approximately 100 million came from 150 million to 200 million T cells in an earlier analysis. Clustering assigned 81% of the approximately 400 genotyped donors to the Caucasian-associated ancestry cluster.

Whole-study findings and limits: Solely CMV serostatus was available to characterize immune exposure.

13 Jbeta primers and 60 Vbeta primers were used for the PCR. Here immunoSEQ multiplex PCR was the method, and the copy in TCRdb shows in-frame clones only, minus some. The table has around 170,000 clones, 80% seen once. Per germline, CDR1 SGDLS and CDR2 YYNGEE. CDR3 size: 18 residues. V shed 4 bases, J shed 0 bases, and the junction held 13 bases outside the gene matches. On this clone: The antigen remains undetermined.

The chain has TRBV9 and TRBJ1-5; 7 bases fit TRBD1. Sequencing was done on a sample of PBMCs. This TCR came from a woman aged 25 to 39 in good health and CMV-seronegative. This CDR3 reads CASSPSETGSYSNQPQHF. The CDR3 region has the DNA TGTGCCAGCAGCCCATCCGAGACAGGGAGTTATAGCAATCAGCCCCAGCATTTT.